What follows are 30 T cell receptor beta chains derived from one specimen sequenced in a study of T cell repertoires in breast cancer. Blocking oligonucleotides added to a second nested PCR suppressed unpaired genes. MiXCR, run by TCRdb on the emulsion pairing reads, gives a single entry per CDR3 protein. The sample lists tens of thousands of distinct CDR3 sequences; 45% to 55% were seen once. Paired alpha-beta TCRs of CD8+ T cells were analyzed by expanded emulsion RT-PCR. Sequences were obtained from CD8+ T cells. These receptors were collected from a pool of human donors with breast cancer or a healthy control (not recorded which).

This rearrangement joins TRBV10-3 to TRBJ1-1; D not certain. Looked up from germline, CDR1 is ENHRY and CDR2 is SYGVKD. This CDR3 has 14 amino acids. V lost 3 bases to trimming and J lost 8 bases, with 16 bases between them. Here the CDR3 DNA reads TGTGCCATCAGTGATCCCCAGAAACGACCCGAAGCTTTCTTT. Protein: CAISDPQKRPEAFF.

CDR3: CASSPRVSGANVLTF. DNA of the CDR3: TGTGCCAGCAGCCCTCGGGTTTCTGGGGCCAACGTCCTGACTTTC. The chain combines TRBV7-2 with TRBJ2-6; D remains unclear. Germline CDR1 and CDR2: SGHTA and FQGNSA. The CDR3 has 15 residues. V was shortened by 5 bases and J by 1 base, with 9 bases between the two germline ends.

Only a few counts were recorded for this clonotype. V is TRBV20-1 and J is TRBJ2-2; D not certain. V dropped 5 bases and J dropped 7 bases, with 14 bases sitting between them. Germline loops: CDR1 DFQATT, CDR2 SNEGSKA (reference sequence). The length of the CDR3 is 13 residues. CDR3 amino acids: CSAFDTSIGELFF. DNA of the CDR3: TGCAGTGCTTTTGACACCTCCATCGGGGAGCTGTTTTTT.

The chain is built from TRBV20-1 and TRBJ2-7, with TRBD2 matching over 10 bases. The CDR3 is made up of 14 amino acids. The V gene end was trimmed by 4 bases and the J gene end by 9 bases; junction bases not matched to a gene: 12. Germline CDR1 DFQATT, CDR2 SNEGSKA (reference sequence). CDR3 DNA: TGCAGTGCTACAGGGACTAGCGAGAGTTCTTTGCAGTACTTC. Translation gives CSATGTSESSLQYF.

This clonotype was counted between two and nine times. The chain joins TRBV20-1 to TRBJ2-1; D ambiguous. The germline V and J ends were trimmed by 2 bases and 9 bases, with 20 bases remaining between them. Germline V gene sequence: CDR1 DFQATT, CDR2 SNEGSKA (reference sequence). The CDR3 covers 15 residues. The CDR3 here is CSARSRLTEIGEQFF. The CDR3 DNA reads as TGCAGTGCTAGATCCCGACTCACTGAGATAGGTGAGCAGTTCTTC.

J is TRBJ2-1 and V is TRBV20-1; D gene ambiguous. CDR1 DFQATT and CDR2 SNEGSKA come from the germline V gene (reference sequence). Trimming stripped 3 bases from V and 11 bases from J, with 20 bases between. The CDR3 extends over 14 amino acids. CDR3 loop: CSASAADRAYKQFF. CDR3 DNA: TGCAGTGCTAGCGCTGCGGACCGAGCGTATAAGCAGTTCTTC.

Note on this clonotype: A read error may account for a junction end that differs from germline. V is TRBV5-1 and J is TRBJ1-1, with D tentatively TRBD1 (5 bases). Germline lookup yields CDR1 SGHRS and CDR2 YFSETQ. This CDR3 comprises 14 residues. In DNA form, the CDR3 reads TGCGCCAGTAGCTTGGGTGTGAGGGGTACTGAAGCTTTCTTT. This sequence encodes CASSLGVRGTEAFF.

This clonotype was detected only a few times. The V and J genes are TRBV19 and TRBJ1-5, with D hard to call. The CDR3 has 13 residues. The germline V gene has CDR1 LNHDA and CDR2 SQIVND (reference sequence). With 3 bases removed from V and 8 bases from J, the gap between germline ends came to 11 bases. The CDR3 DNA follows: TGTGCCAGTAGTATCGCCCGGGAGAAGCCCCAGCATTTT. Protein product: CASSIAREKPQHF. Using reference TRBV19 and TRBJ1-5 for the parts outside the CDR3, the full variable domain is DGGITQSPKYLFRKEGQNVTLSCEQNLNHDAMYWYRQDPGQGLRLIYYSQIVNDFQKGDIAEGYSVSREKKESFPLTVTSAQKNPTAFYLCASSIAREKPQHFGDGTRLSIL.

V usage is TRBV27 and J usage is TRBJ1-1; D call uncertain. The CDR3 is 14 amino acids. The V and J ends lost 8 bases and 2 bases respectively, with 15 bases between them. The germline CDR1 and CDR2 sequences are MNHEY and SMNVEV (reference sequence). CDR3: CASGPRGLNTEAFF. In nucleotides, the CDR3 is TGTGCCAGCGGTCCCCGAGGGCTTAACACTGAAGCTTTCTTT.

The V call is TRBV20-1, the J call TRBJ2-1; D is unresolved. The CDR3 has 12 residues. Trimming shortened V by 4 bases and J by 2 bases, and 6 bases separated the two germline ends. From germline, CDR1 is DFQATT and CDR2 SNEGSKA (reference sequence). The CDR3 nucleotides are TGCAGTGCTACCAGCGCCTACAATGAGCAGTTCTTC. Translation gives CSATSAYNEQFF.

This chain uses TRBV20-1 with TRBJ2-7; 9 bases map to TRBD2. The CDR3 is 14 residues long. V was pared by 3 bases and J by 5 bases, with 8 bases of the junction left unmatched. Germline CDR1 is DFQATT and CDR2 is SNEGSKA (reference sequence). The CDR3 DNA reads TGCAGTGCTAGTCGGAGTAGCGGGAGCAACGAGCAGTACTTC. Residues: CSASRSSGSNEQYF.

This clonotype was found a few times. The chain couples TRBV6-1 to TRBJ2-6; no reliable D call. Germline-derived CDR1 and CDR2 are MNHNS and SASEGT. V was pared by 0 bases and J by 0 bases, with 6 bases between. The CDR3 has 16 residues. The DNA for the CDR3 is TGTGCCAGCAGTGAAGCTGTATACTCTGGGGCCAACGTCCTGACTTTC. Translated, it gives CASSEAVYSGANVLTF.

As regards this clonotype: One base away lies a much larger clone, so this may be a sequencing read error. The J gene is TRBJ1-2, the V gene TRBV28; D uncertain. Germline lookup yields CDR1 MDHEN and CDR2 SYDVKM. The CDR3 loop spans 13 amino acids. Here the CDR3 reads CASSAGNNYGCTF. Written as DNA, the CDR3 is TGTGCCAGCAGTGCCGGAAATAACTATGGCTGCACCTTC.

The chain is built from TRBV19 and TRBJ2-3; either TRBD1 or TRBD2 may fit D (6 bases each). V lost 2 bases to trimming and J lost 4 bases, with 10 bases between them. Germline CDR1 reads LNHDA; CDR2 reads SQIVND (reference sequence). The CDR3 extends over 14 amino acids. The CDR3 DNA reads TGTGCCAGTAGTATAAGGGGGGTCGCAGATACGCAGTATTTT. Amino acids: CASSIRGVADTQYF.

The sample holds a few counts of this clonotype. The chain employs TRBV3-1 and TRBJ2-3; D remains ambiguous. The CDR3 sequence is 12 residues long. Germline V lookup: CDR1 LGHDT, CDR2 YNNKEL (reference sequence). V was trimmed by 5 bases and J by 6 bases, leaving 9 bases between them. CDR3: CASSFSHDTQYF. CDR3 DNA: TGTGCCAGCAGCTTTAGCCACGATACGCAGTATTTT.

In its sample, this clonotype was seen a few times. This chain uses TRBV4-1 with TRBJ1-2; maybe TRBD1 (5 bases). Trimming removed 0 bases at V and 4 bases at J, with 12 bases between. This CDR3 has 15 residues. Germline CDR1 is MGHRA and CDR2 is YSYEKL. Here the CDR3 reads CASSQEEGQRYGYTF. CDR3 sequence (DNA): TGCGCCAGCAGCCAAGAAGAAGGACAACGCTATGGCTACACCTTC.

This chain's CDR3 is CASTFYGDAGELFF. CDR3 coding DNA: TGTGCCAGCACCTTCTACGGGGACGCCGGGGAGCTGTTTTTT. This sequence joins TRBV6-5 and TRBJ2-2; D possibly uses TRBD1 or TRBD2 (5 bases each). Germline-derived CDR1 and CDR2 are MNHEY and SVGAGI. The CDR3 spans 14 residues. Trimming pared 7 bases from V and 6 bases from J, leaving 15 bases between.

J is TRBJ2-7 and V is TRBV7-2; 11 nucleotides match TRBD2. Germline assignment: CDR1 SGHTA and CDR2 FQGNSA. CDR3 size: 15 residues. Trimming at V came to 1 base and at J to 4 bases, leaving 3 bases not matched to a gene. CDR3 DNA: TGTGCCAGCAGCTTAGGACTAGCGGGAACATACGAGCAGTACTTC. It encodes CASSLGLAGTYEQYF.

The rearrangement uses TRBV20-1 and TRBJ2-1; 8 bases match TRBD2. V lost 5 bases to trimming and J lost 3 bases; unmatched junction nucleotides: 9. CDR1 is DFQATT, CDR2 SNEGSKA, per germline (reference sequence). CDR3 size: 15 residues. Written as DNA, the CDR3 is TGCAGTGCTCTACCAGCGGGAGTGATCTACAATGAGCAGTTCTTC. Translated: CSALPAGVIYNEQFF.

Remarks on this clonotype: This CDR3 fails to terminate in the conserved phenylalanine or tryptophan, so it likely reflects a read error. The V and J genes are TRBV6-2 or TRBV6-3 and TRBJ1-1, with unresolved D. CDR3 length: 15 residues. CDR1 and CDR2 (germline): MNHEY, SVGEGT. V was cut by 0 bases and J by 7 bases, with 15 bases left in between. CDR3 loop: CASSYSAREGREAFC. CDR3 DNA: TGTGCCAGCAGTTACTCGGCACGGGAGGGCCGTGAAGCTTTCTGT.

Notes on this clonotype: This may be a read error, as it is one base from a much larger clone. The J gene is TRBJ1-1, the V gene TRBV28; D remains unclear. V was clipped by 8 bases and J by 2 bases, with 12 bases between them. CDR3 length equals 13 residues. The germline V gene has CDR1 MDHEN and CDR2 SYDVKM. CDR3 sequence: CASARIPNTEAFF. CDR3 in DNA: TGTGCCAGCGCCAGGATACCTAACACTGAAGCTTTCTTT.

In DNA form, the CDR3 reads TGTGCCAGCAGTGGCGCGGGGGCTGGCACAGATACGCAGTATTTT. This codes for CASSGAGAGTDTQYF. The chain combines TRBV3-1 with TRBJ2-3; possibly TRBD2 for D (7 bases). The CDR3 is 15 residues long. Germline-derived CDR1 and CDR2 are LGHDT and YNNKEL (reference sequence). V lost 6 bases and J 1 base, leaving 14 bases between the germline ends.

The chain carries TRBV10-3 and TRBJ1-1, with D maybe TRBD1 (5 bases). Germline values: CDR1 ENHRY, CDR2 SYGVKD. The CDR3 sequence is 15 residues long. V was pared by 2 bases and J by 0 bases, with 10 bases between. In DNA form, the CDR3 reads TGTGCCATCAGTGAGCGAACAGGATTGAACACTGAAGCTTTCTTT. It translates to CAISERTGLNTEAFF.

The rearrangement joins TRBV11-2 to TRBJ2-7; TRBD1 is a possible D gene (6 bases). In germline, CDR1 is SGHAT, CDR2 FQNNGV. This CDR3 is 12 amino acids long. V was cut by 5 bases and J by 9 bases, with 14 bases left in between. CDR3 sequence (DNA): TGTGCCAGCAGCCCCGGGACATACCGGCAGTACTTC. Residues: CASSPGTYRQYF.

Notes on this clonotype: A junction boundary mismatches the germline segment, possibly from a read error. This chain links TRBV20-1 with TRBJ2-2; D could derive from TRBD1 or TRBD2 (5 bases each). The CDR3 is made up of 13 amino acids. The germline V gene has CDR1 DFQATT and CDR2 SNEGSKA (reference sequence). CDR3 DNA sequence: TGCAGTGCTACTAGAGAGGACACCGGGGAGCCGTTTTTT. It specifies CSATREDTGEPFF.

This clonotype came up a few times. Mismatch with germline at one junction end may stem from a read error. This chain joins TRBV4-2 and TRBJ1-1; D not resolved. Germline CDR1 and CDR2: LGHNA and YNFKEQ. CDR3 size: 14 residues. This chain's CDR3 is CASSQDEGPREWHF. CDR3 bases: TGTGCCAGCAGCCAAGATGAGGGTCCCCGGGAGTGGCACTTT.

Comment on this clonotype: A much more abundant neighbour one base away suggests this may be a read error. As the CDR3 is not closed by the conserved phenylalanine or tryptophan, this likely results from a read error. The genes are TRBV20-1 and TRBJ2-1; 8 bases fit TRBD2. The junction had 7 bases not matched to a gene; V was cut back by 1 base and J by 8 bases. CDR3 size: 14 residues. CDR1 is DFQATT, CDR2 SNEGSKA, per germline (reference sequence). The CDR3 DNA reads TGCAGTGCTAGAGCTAGCGGGTCTATAGATGAGCAGTTCCTC. Translated, it gives CSARASGSIDEQFL.

This clonotype was recorded many times. The gene calls are TRBV20-1 and TRBJ1-2; D unresolved. There are 14 residues in the CDR3. V gave up 3 bases and J gave up 8 bases, with 19 bases separating them. Germline CDR1 reads DFQATT; CDR2 reads SNEGSKA (reference sequence). The CDR3 nucleotides read TGCAGTGCTAGGTCCGGGATATCCCCCGACGGCTACACCTTC. Translated: CSARSGISPDGYTF.

The table lists this clonotype with a few counts. This sequence joins TRBV20-1 and TRBJ2-7, with 8 bases fitting TRBD2. J gave up 5 bases and V 0 bases, and 12 bases lay outside the gene matches. Per the germline V gene, CDR1 is DFQATT and CDR2 is SNEGSKA (reference sequence). The CDR3 has 16 residues. Here the CDR3 DNA reads TGCAGTGCTAGAGATCCGGGGGGGGGACCGGGGGACGAGCAGTACTTC. Amino acid sequence: CSARDPGGGPGDEQYF.

The rearrangement links TRBV4-1 to TRBJ2-1; D is perhaps TRBD2 (5 bases). This CDR3 has 16 residues. Germline CDR1 MGHRA, CDR2 YSYEKL. V was trimmed by 3 bases and J by 7 bases, leaving 19 bases between them. CDR3 protein: CASSQTPGNTWNEQFF. DNA for the CDR3: TGCGCCAGCAGCCAGACTCCCGGGAATACATGGAATGAGCAGTTCTTC.